The 12 T cell receptor beta chains given below trace back to one sample, sequenced in a study of blood T cell repertoires in COVID-19 (dated by TCRdb to about 2020). The library was built by means of the immunoSEQ multiplex PCR assay. TCRdb took over this immuneACCESS table, retaining in-frame rearrangements with V and J assigned. Such tables are incomplete; in checked studies, under half of the missing clones stem from an unresolved V gene, and the remainder is unexplained. The sample table contains 100,000 or so clones; only one count was recorded for 80% to 90% of them. Clones ranked in the top ten supply more than 2% of the sample. The sample consisted of peripheral blood. The receptor source for this set is a human donor in a cohort sampled during active COVID-19.

J is TRBJ2-1 and V is TRBV5-1; D may be TRBD2 (6 bases). The V end was cut by 0 bases, the J end by 0 bases, with 10 bases between. CDR1 SGHRS and CDR2 YFSETQ come from the germline V gene. There are 16 residues in the CDR3. DNA of the CDR3: TGCGCCAGCAGCTTGGTTTTCGGGAGCTCCTACAATGAGCAGTTCTTC. Protein product: CASSLVFGSSYNEQFF. The whole variable domain, remainder taken from reference TRBV5-1 and TRBJ2-1, is KAGVTQTPRYLIKTRGQQVTLSCSPISGHRSVSWYQQTPGQGLQFLFEYFSETQRNKGNFPGRFSGRQFSNSRSEMNVSTLELGDSALYLCASSLVFGSSYNEQFFGPGTRLTVL.

The chain employs TRBV19 and TRBJ2-1; 12 bases match TRBD2. Trimming cost V 5 bases and J 4 bases; bases outside gene matches: 9. CDR1 is LNHDA, CDR2 SQIVND, per germline (reference sequence). The CDR3 has 17 amino acids. CDR3 nucleotide sequence: TGTGCCAGTAGTGTCGAGCTGACTAGCGGGAGATACAATGAGCAGTTCTTC. Translating it yields CASSVELTSGRYNEQFF.

The chain uses TRBV25-1 and TRBJ2-5, with unresolved D. Per the germline V gene, CDR1 is MGHDK and CDR2 is SYGVNS. V dropped 3 bases and J dropped 5 bases, with 22 bases sitting between them. The CDR3 length is 17 residues. The CDR3 here is CASSDARVTGFGETQYF. The CDR3 coding sequence is TGTGCCAGCAGTGATGCCCGGGTAACGGGTTTTGGCGAGACCCAGTACTTC.

The chain links TRBV6-5 to TRBJ2-3, with D hard to call. This CDR3 spans 12 amino acids. With 7 bases removed from V and 2 bases from J, the gap between germline ends came to 7 bases. Per germline, CDR1 MNHEY and CDR2 SVGAGI. CDR3 region: CASNEVTDTQYF. CDR3 nucleotide sequence: TGTGCCAGCAACGAGGTCACAGATACGCAGTATTTT.

The chain recombines TRBV28 with TRBJ2-7, with D perhaps matching TRBD1 (5 bases). V was clipped by 3 bases and J by 3 bases, with 12 bases between them. The CDR3 has 14 amino acids. The V gene's germline CDR1 is MDHEN and CDR2 SYDVKM. CDR3 region: CASSFWGPLYEQYF. For the CDR3, the DNA is TGTGCCAGCAGTTTCTGGGGCCCACTCTACGAGCAGTACTTC.

The chain has TRBV5-1 and TRBJ1-6; 8 nucleotides line up with TRBD1. This CDR3 contains 14 residues. V shed 2 bases and J 10 bases; nucleotides not matched to a gene: 5. From germline, CDR1 is SGHRS and CDR2 YFSETQ. CDR3 amino acids: CASSFEQGVSPLHF. DNA of the CDR3: TGCGCCAGCAGCTTTGAACAGGGGGTCTCACCCCTCCACTTT.

This sequence joins TRBV10-2 and TRBJ2-1, with 7 bases aligning to TRBD2. Losses at the gene ends were 4 bases for V and 6 bases for J; bases not matched to a gene: 6. Per germline, CDR1 WSHSY and CDR2 SAAADI. The CDR3 has 14 residues. CDR3 residues: CASSGASGFNEQFF. The CDR3 DNA follows: TGCGCCAGCAGTGGGGCTAGCGGCTTCAATGAGCAGTTCTTC.

The V call is TRBV12-3 or TRBV12-4, the J call TRBJ2-7; 7 nucleotides line up with TRBD1. Trimming took 7 bases from V and 2 from J; bases not matched to a gene: 5. The CDR3 consists of 13 residues. CDR3 sequence (DNA): TGTGCCAGCACCTTGACAGGGCCCTACGAGCAGTACTTC. It specifies CASTLTGPYEQYF.

J is TRBJ2-2 and V is TRBV12-3 or TRBV12-4, with D possibly matching TRBD2 (6 bases). The CDR3 is 13 amino acids. With 5 bases removed from V and 10 bases from J, the gap between germline ends came to 14 bases. Written as DNA, the CDR3 is TGTGCCAGCAGTCCCAGGTTAGCGGTGGAGCTGTTTTTT. It translates to CASSPRLAVELFF.

This chain links TRBV4-1 with TRBJ2-7; 8 nucleotides match TRBD1. V gave up 2 bases and J gave up 4 bases; unmatched junction bases: 7. The CDR3 totals 15 residues. CDR1 is MGHRA and CDR2 is YSYEKL in the germline V gene. CDR3 amino acids: CASSQPRTGIYEQYF. The DNA of the CDR3 is TGCGCCAGCAGCCAACCGAGGACAGGGATTTACGAGCAGTACTTC.

V usage is TRBV6-5 and J usage is TRBJ1-6; D call uncertain. Trimming removed 0 bases at V and 8 bases at J, with 8 bases between. The CDR3 is made up of 14 amino acids. CDR1 MNHEY and CDR2 SVGAGI come from the germline V gene. CDR3 protein: CASSYSIADSPLHF. The CDR3 region has the DNA TGTGCCAGCAGTTACTCGATAGCAGATTCACCCCTCCACTTT.

The V call is TRBV5-4, the J call TRBJ2-7; TRBD1 matches at 9 bases. V shed 3 bases and J 2 bases; nucleotides not matched to a gene: 6. Germline V gives CDR1 SGHNT, CDR2 YYREEE (reference sequence). This CDR3 region has 15 residues. The CDR3 nucleotides are TGTGCCAGCAGCTCGAGGACAGGGGTTACCTACGAGCAGTACTTC. Protein product: CASSSRTGVTYEQYF.